The present entry profiles one TCR beta chain with its context. This sample stems from a study of OX40 agonist ivuxolimab in advanced cancers. This CDR3 has 17 residues. Only in-frame clones appear in the TCRdb table, and some are missing; sequencing was by immunoSEQ multiplex PCR. The data hold about 140,000 clones, with 90% observed a single time. The chain combines TRBV21-1 with TRBJ2-5. TRBV21-1 is a known pseudogene. This clonotype was sampled from an adult with an advanced solid tumor such as melanoma, head and neck, liver or kidney cancer. Material: CD4+ or CD8+ T cells sorted from blood, obtained in a trial of the OX40 agonist ivuxolimab. Written as DNA, the CDR3 is TGTGCCAGCAGCAAAATCCGGGTTCCTGGGACCCAAGAGACCCAGTACTTC. Amino acid sequence: CASSKIRVPGTQETQYF.